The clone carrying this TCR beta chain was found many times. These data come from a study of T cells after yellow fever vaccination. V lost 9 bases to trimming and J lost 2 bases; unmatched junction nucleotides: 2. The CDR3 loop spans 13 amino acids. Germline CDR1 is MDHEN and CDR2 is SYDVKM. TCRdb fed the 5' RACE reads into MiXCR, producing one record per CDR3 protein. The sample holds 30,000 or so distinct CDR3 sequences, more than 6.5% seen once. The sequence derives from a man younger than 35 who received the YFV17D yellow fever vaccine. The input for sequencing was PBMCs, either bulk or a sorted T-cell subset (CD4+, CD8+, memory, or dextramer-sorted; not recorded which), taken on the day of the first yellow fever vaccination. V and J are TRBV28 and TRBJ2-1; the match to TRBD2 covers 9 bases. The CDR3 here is CASSSGAYNEQFF. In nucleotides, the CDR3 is TGTGCCAGTTCTAGCGGGGCCTACAATGAGCAGTTCTTC. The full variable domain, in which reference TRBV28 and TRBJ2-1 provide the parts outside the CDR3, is DVKVTQSSRYLVKRTGEKVFLECVQDMDHENMFWYRQDPGLGLRLIYFSYDVKMKEKGDIPEGYSVSREKKERFSLILESASTNQTSMYLCASSSGAYNEQFFGPGTRLTVL.